The 2 T cell receptor beta chains presented below share a single source sample, sequenced in a study of cytomegalovirus exposure and HLA in healthy donors. PCR employed 60 Vbeta and 13 Jbeta primers. TCRdb keeps only in-frame clones here, not all; method: immunoSEQ multiplex PCR. In the table there are about 160,000 clones, about 77% of which are singletons. Sequenced input: PBMCs. These receptors were taken from a man aged 25 to 40 in good health and CMV-seronegative.

V and J are TRBV19 and TRBJ2-7; 13 bases align to TRBD2. The junction had 12 bases not matched to a gene; V was cut back by 6 bases and J by 7 bases. This CDR3 region has 16 residues. Germline CDR1 and CDR2: LNHDA and SQIVND (reference sequence). This CDR3 reads CASSRGLAGAQGEQYF. The DNA of the CDR3 is TGTGCCAGTAGCAGAGGACTAGCGGGAGCTCAGGGGGAGCAGTACTTC.

The V call is TRBV7-2, the J call TRBJ2-7; 11 positions match TRBD1. The trim removed 1 base at V and 4 bases at J, leaving 3 bases unmatched. CDR3 size: 15 residues. CDR1 is SGHTA, CDR2 FQGNSA, per germline. The CDR3 bases are TGTGCCAGCAGCTTAGAAGGGACAGGGGGGTACGAGCAGTACTTC. This sequence encodes CASSLEGTGGYEQYF.